This T cell receptor beta chain was obtained from a study of shared T cell receptors in the human thymus. CDR1 is MDHEN and CDR2 is SYDVKM in the germline V gene. The CDR3 sequence is 17 residues long. Losses at the gene ends were 5 bases for V and 3 bases for J; bases not matched to a gene: 14. This table comes from immunoSEQ multiplex PCR, and its TCRdb copy is limited to in-frame clones, with some not included. Of approximately 400,000 clones in the sample, 95% were seen once. The source is a human donor. The chain employs TRBV28 and TRBJ2-3; 7 bases line up with TRBD2. Sequencing was done on a sample of thymocytes. This CDR3 reads CASSRTSWREYTDTQYF. The DNA for the CDR3 is TGTGCCAGCAGTCGTACCTCCTGGCGGGAGTATACAGATACGCAGTATTTT.